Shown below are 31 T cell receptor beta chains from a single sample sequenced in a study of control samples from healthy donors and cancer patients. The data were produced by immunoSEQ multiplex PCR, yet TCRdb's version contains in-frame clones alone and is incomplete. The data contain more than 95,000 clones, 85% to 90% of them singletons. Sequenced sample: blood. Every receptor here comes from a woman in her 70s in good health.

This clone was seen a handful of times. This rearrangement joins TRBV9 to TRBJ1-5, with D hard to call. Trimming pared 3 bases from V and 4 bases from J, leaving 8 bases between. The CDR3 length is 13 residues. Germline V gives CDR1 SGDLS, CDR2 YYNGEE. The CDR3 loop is CASSASPNQPQHF. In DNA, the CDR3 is TGTGCCAGCAGCGCCAGTCCAAATCAGCCCCAGCATTTT.

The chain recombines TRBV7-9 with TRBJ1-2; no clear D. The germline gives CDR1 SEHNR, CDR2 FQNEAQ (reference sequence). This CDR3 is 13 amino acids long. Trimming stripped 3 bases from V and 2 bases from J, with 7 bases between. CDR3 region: CASSFEQNYGYTF. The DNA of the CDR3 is TGTGCCAGCAGCTTTGAGCAGAACTATGGCTACACCTTC.

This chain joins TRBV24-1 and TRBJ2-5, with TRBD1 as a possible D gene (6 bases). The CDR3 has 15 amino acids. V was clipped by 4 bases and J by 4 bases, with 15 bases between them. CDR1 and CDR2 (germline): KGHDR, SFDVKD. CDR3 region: CATSEGAGPGETQYF. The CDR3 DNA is TGTGCCACCAGTGAGGGGGCAGGGCCGGGAGAGACCCAGTACTTC.

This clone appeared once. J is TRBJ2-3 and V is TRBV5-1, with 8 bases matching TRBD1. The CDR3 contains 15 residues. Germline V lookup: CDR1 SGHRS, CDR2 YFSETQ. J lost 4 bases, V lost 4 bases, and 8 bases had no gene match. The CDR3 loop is CASSLQGAGADTQYF. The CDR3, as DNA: TGCGCCAGCAGCCTCCAGGGGGCCGGGGCAGATACGCAGTATTTT.

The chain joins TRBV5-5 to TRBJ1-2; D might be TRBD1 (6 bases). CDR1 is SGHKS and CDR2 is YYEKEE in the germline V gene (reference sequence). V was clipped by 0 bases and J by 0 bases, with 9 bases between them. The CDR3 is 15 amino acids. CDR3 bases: TGTGCCAGCAGCTTGGAGGGGGTGGCTAACTATGGCTACACCTTC. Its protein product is CASSLEGVANYGYTF. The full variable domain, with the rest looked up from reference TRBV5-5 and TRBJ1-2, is DAGVTQSPTHLIKTRGQQVTLRCSPISGHKSVSWYQQVLGQGPQFIFQYYEKEERGRGNFPDRFSARQFPNYSSELNVNALLLGDSALYLCASSLEGVANYGYTFGSGTRLTVV.

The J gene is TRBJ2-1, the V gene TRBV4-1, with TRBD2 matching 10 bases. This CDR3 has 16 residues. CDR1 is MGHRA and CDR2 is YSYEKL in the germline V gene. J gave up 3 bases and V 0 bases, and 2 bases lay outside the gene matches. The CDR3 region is CASSQEGLANYNEQFF. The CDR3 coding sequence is TGCGCCAGCAGCCAAGAGGGACTAGCGAACTACAATGAGCAGTTCTTC.

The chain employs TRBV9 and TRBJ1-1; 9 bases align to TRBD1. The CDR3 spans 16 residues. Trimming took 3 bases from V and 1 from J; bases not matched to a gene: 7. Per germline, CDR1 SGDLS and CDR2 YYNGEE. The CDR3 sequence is CASSAGTGFANTEAFF. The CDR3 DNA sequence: TGTGCCAGCAGCGCCGGGACAGGGTTCGCGAACACTGAAGCTTTCTTT.

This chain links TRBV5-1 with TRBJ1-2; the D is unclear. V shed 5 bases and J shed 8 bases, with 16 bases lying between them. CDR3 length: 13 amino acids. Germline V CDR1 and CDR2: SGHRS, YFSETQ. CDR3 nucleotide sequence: TGCGCCAGCAGTCACGGCCCCAGCAACGGCTACACCTTC. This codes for CASSHGPSNGYTF.

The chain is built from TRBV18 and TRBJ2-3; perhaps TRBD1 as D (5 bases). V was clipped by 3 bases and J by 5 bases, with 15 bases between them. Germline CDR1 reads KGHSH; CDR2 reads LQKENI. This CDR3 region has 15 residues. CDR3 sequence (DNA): TGTGCCAGCTCACCGCAGGGATACGGGCAAGATACGCAGTATTTT. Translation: CASSPQGYGQDTQYF.

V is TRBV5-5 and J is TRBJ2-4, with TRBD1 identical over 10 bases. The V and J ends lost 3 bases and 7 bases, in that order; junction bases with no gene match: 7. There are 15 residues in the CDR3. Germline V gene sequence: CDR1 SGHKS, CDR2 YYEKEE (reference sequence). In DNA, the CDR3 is TGTGCCAGCAGCTCAGCCGGGACAGGGGAGAACATTCAGTACTTC. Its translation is CASSSAGTGENIQYF.

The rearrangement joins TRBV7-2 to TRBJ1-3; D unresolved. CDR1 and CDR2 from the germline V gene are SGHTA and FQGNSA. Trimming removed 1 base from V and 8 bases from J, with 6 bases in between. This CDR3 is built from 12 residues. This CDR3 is CASSLEGDTIYF. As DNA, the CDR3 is TGTGCCAGCAGCTTAGAGGGAGACACCATATATTTT. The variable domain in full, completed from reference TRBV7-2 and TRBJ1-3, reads GAGVSQSPSNKVTEKGKDVELRCDPISGHTALYWYRQSLGQGLEFLIYFQGNSAPDKSGLPSDRFSAERTGGSVSTLTIQRTQQEDSAVYLCASSLEGDTIYFGEGSWLTVV.

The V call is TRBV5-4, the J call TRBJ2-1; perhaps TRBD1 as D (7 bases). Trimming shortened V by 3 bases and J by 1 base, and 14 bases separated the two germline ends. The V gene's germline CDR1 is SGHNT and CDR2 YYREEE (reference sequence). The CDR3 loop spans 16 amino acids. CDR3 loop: CASSSGGTASYNEQFF. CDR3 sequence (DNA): TGTGCCAGCAGCTCAGGGGGGACGGCATCCTACAATGAGCAGTTCTTC.

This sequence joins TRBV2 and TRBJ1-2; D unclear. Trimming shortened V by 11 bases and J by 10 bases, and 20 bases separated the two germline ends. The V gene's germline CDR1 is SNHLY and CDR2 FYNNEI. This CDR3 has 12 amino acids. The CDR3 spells CAGKPGPLDYTF. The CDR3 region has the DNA TGTGCCGGAAAACCGGGCCCATTAGACTACACCTTC.

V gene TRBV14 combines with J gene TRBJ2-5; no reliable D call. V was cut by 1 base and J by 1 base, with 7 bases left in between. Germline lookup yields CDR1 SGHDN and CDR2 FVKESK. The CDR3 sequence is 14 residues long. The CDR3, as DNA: TGTGCCAGCAGCCAAGTAGTTGGCCAAGAGACCCAGTACTTC. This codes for CASSQVVGQETQYF.

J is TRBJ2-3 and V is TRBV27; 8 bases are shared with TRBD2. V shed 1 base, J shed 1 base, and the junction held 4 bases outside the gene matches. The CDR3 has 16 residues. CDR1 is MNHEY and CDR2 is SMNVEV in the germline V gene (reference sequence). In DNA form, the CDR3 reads TGTGCCAGCAGTTTATTAACTAGCGGAGGCACAGATACGCAGTATTTT. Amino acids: CASSLLTSGGTDTQYF.

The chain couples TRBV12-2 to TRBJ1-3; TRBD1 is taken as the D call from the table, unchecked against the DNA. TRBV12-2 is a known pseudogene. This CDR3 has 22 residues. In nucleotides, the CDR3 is TGTGCAAGTCGCTCAAGCTCCAGGGACAGGGGAATGGCTTCAGCCTCTGGAAACACCATATATTTT. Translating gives CASRSSSRDRGMASASGNTIYF.

The DNA of the CDR3 is TGTGCCAGCAGTGAAGCGGGGGCATGGGAGCAGTTCTTC. It specifies CASSEAGAWEQFF. The V and J genes are TRBV6-1 and TRBJ2-1, with a weak D call TRBD1 (6 bases). Germline V gene data show CDR1 as MNHNS and CDR2 as SASEGT. The CDR3 consists of 13 residues. V was clipped by 0 bases and J by 10 bases, with 10 bases between them.

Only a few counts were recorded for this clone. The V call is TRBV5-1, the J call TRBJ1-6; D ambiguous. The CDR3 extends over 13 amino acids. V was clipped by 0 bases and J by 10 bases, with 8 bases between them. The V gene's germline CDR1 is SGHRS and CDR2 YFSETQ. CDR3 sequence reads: CASSLEDGSPLHF. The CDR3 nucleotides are TGCGCCAGCAGCTTGGAGGACGGCTCACCCCTCCACTTT.

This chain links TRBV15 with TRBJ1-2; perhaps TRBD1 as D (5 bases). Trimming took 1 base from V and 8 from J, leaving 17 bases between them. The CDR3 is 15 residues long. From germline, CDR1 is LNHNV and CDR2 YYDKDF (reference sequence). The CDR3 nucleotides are TGTGCCACCAGCAGAGTAGTTCCTCTGAGGGACGGCTACACCTTC. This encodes CATSRVVPLRDGYTF.

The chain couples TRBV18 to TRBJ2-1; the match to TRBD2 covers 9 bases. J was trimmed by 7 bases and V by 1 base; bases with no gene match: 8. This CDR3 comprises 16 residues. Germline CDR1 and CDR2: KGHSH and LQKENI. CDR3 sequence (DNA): TGTGCCAGCTCACCACTAGGCGCGGGGGGGGATAATGAGCAGTTCTTC. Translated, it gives CASSPLGAGGDNEQFF.

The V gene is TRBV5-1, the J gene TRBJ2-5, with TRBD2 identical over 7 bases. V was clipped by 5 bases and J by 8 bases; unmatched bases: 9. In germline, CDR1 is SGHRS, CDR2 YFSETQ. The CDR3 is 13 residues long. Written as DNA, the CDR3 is TGCGCCAGCAGTTCTAGCGGAGTGGGTACCCAGTACTTC. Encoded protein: CASSSSGVGTQYF.

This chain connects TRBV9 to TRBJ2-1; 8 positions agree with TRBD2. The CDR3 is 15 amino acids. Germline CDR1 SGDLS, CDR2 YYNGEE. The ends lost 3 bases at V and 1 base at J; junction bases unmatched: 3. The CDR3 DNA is TGTGCCAGCAGCGGTAGCGGGGATTCCTACAATGAGCAGTTCTTC. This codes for CASSGSGDSYNEQFF.

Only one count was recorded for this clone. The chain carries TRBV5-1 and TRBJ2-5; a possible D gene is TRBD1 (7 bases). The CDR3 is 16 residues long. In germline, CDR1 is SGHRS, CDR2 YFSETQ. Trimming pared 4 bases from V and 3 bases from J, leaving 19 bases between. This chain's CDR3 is CASSPGDSAAEETQYF. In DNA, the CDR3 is TGCGCCAGCAGCCCGGGGGACAGTGCGGCAGAAGAGACCCAGTACTTC.

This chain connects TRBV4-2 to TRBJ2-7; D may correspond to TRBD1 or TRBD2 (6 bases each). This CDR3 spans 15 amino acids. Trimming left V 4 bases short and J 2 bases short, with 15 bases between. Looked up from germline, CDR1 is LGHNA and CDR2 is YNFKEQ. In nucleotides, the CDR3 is TGTGCCAGCAGCCGGGACGAGGGGGGCGCCTACGAGCAGTACTTC. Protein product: CASSRDEGGAYEQYF.

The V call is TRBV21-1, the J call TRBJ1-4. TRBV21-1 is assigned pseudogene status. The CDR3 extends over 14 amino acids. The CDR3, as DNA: TGTGCCAGCAGCAATTGTAAGGGGGGGGAAAAACTGTTTTTT. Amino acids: CASSNCKGGEKLFF.

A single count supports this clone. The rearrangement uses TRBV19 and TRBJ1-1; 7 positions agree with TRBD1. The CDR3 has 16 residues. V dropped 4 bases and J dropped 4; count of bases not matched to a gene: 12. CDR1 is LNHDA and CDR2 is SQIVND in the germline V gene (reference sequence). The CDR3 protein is CASSKAPSQGSTEAFF. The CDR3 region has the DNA TGTGCCAGTAGTAAGGCCCCTTCACAGGGGAGCACTGAAGCTTTCTTT.

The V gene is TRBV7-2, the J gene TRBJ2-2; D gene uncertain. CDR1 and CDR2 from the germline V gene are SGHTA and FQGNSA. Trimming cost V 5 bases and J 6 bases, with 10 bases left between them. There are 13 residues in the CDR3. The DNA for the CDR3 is TGTGCCAGCAGCCCCTGGGTCGCCGGGGAGCTGTTTTTT. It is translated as CASSPWVAGELFF.

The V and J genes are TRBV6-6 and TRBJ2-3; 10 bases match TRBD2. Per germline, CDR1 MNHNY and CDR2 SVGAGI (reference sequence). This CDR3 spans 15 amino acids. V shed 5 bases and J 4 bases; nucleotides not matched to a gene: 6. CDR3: CASSLQRGGADTQYF. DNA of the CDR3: TGTGCCAGCAGTCTACAGCGGGGGGGGGCAGATACGCAGTATTTT.

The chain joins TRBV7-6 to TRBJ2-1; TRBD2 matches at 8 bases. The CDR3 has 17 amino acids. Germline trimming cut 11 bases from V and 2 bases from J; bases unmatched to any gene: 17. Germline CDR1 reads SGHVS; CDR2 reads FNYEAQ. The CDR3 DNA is TGTGCCCGCCGCGCGGCCCGGGGCGGGGGGCCCTACAATGAGCAGTTCTTC. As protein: CARRAARGGGPYNEQFF.

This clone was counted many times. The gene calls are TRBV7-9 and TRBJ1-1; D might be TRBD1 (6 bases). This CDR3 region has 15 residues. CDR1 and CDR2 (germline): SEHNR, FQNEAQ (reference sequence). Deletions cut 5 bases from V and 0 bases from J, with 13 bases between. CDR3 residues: CASSHRQALNTEAFF. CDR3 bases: TGTGCCAGCAGCCATAGACAGGCATTGAACACTGAAGCTTTCTTT.

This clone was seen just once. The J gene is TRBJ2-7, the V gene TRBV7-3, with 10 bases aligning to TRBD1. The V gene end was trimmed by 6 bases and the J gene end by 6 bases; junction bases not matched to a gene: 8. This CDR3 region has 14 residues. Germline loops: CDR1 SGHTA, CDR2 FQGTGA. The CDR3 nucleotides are TGTGCCAGCAGGACCGGGACAGGGGTCGGCGAGCAGTACTTC. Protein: CASRTGTGVGEQYF.